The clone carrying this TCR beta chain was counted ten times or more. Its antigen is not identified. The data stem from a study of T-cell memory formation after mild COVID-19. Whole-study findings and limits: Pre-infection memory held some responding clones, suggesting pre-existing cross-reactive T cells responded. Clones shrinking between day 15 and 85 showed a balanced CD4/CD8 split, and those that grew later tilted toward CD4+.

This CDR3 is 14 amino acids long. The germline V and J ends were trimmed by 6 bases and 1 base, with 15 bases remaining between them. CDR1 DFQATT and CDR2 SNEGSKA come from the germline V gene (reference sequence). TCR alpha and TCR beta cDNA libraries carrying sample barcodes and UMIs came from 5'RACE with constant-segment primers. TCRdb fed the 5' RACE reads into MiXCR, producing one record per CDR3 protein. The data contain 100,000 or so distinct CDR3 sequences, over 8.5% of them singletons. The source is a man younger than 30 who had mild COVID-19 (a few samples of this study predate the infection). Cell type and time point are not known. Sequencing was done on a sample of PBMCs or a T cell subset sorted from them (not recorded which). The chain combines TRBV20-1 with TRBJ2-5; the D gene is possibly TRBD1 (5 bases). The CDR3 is CSATLRQSQETQYF. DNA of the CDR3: TGCAGTGCAACCCTTCGACAGTCCCAAGAGACCCAGTACTTC.